This T cell receptor beta chain is drawn from a study of blood T cell repertoires in COVID-19. TCRdb's copy holds only in-frame clones and misses some; the assay was immunoSEQ multiplex PCR. The table lists 200,000 to 300,000 clones, about nine tenths of them singletons, with approximately 7.9% in the top ten. V was pared by 2 bases and J by 5 bases, with 9 bases of the junction left unmatched. Germline CDR1 is LNHDA and CDR2 is SQIVND (reference sequence). The CDR3 consists of 16 residues. Source material: peripheral blood. This receptor was obtained from a man aged 55 to 70 who had recovered from COVID-19. The V call is TRBV19, the J call TRBJ2-5; TRBD1 matches 9 bases. In nucleotides, the CDR3 is TGTGCCAGTAGTATATCCCTACAGGGGGCTGGGGAGACCCAGTACTTC. It encodes CASSISLQGAGETQYF.